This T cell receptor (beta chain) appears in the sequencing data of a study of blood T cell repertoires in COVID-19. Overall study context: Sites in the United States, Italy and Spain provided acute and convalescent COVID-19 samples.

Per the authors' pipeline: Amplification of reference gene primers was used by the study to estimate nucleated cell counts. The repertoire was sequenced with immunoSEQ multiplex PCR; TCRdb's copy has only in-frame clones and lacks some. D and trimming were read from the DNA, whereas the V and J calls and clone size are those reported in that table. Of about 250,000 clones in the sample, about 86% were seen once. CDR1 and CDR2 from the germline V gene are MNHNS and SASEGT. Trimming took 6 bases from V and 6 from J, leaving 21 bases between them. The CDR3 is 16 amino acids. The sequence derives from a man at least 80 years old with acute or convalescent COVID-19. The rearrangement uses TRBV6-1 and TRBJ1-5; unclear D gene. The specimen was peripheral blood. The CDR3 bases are TGTGCCAGCAGAGAACGAAGGGAGGTCGAGGGTCAGCCCCAGCATTTT. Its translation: CASRERREVEGQPQHF.